This T cell receptor (beta chain) was retrieved from a study of shared clonotypes between healthy human individuals. It was CD45RO-negative cells, positively selected for CCR7, that made up naive CD8 cells, with terminally differentiated effector memory CD45RA+ cells excluded. Of note for this clone: Within the sample, other DNA sequences also encode this same CDR3.

TCRdb's copy holds only in-frame clones and misses some; the assay was immunoSEQ multiplex PCR. Among hundreds of thousands of clones listed, approximately 96% were seen once. This CDR3 comprises 14 residues. With 3 bases clipped from V and 10 bases from J, the junction kept 4 bases outside the gene matches. CDR1 and CDR2 (germline): SGHVS, FNYEAQ. The chain combines TRBV7-6 with TRBJ1-6, with 9 bases aligning to TRBD1. The sequencing sample was made of naive CD8+ T cells sorted from blood. The receptor was derived from a woman aged 30 to 39 in good health. Here the CDR3 DNA reads TGTGCCAGCAGCTTGGGACAGGGAGGATCACCCCTCCACTTT. This gives the protein CASSLGQGGSPLHF.